This T cell receptor (beta chain) appears in the sequencing data of a study of long-term antiretroviral therapy in people with HIV. The assay, immunoSEQ v3.0, was run at survey level. Sequencing was performed with immunoSEQ multiplex PCR; in TCRdb, only in-frame clones are kept and a portion is missing. The sample carries under 50,000 clones, more than 80% recorded once. There are 15 residues in the CDR3. Looked up from germline, CDR1 is LNHDA and CDR2 is SQIVND (reference sequence). Trimming shortened V by 7 bases and J by 5 bases, and 20 bases separated the two germline ends. The TCR comes from a woman in her 50s with HIV. The sequencing here drew on unsorted PBMCs, taken 3.1 years after starting antiretroviral therapy. The J gene is TRBJ1-1, the V gene TRBV19, with D perhaps TRBD1 (6 bases). The CDR3 DNA reads as TGTGCCAGTACTCCCCTTGGGGGGGCGTGGACTGAAGCTTTCTTT. Amino acids: CASTPLGGAWTEAFF.